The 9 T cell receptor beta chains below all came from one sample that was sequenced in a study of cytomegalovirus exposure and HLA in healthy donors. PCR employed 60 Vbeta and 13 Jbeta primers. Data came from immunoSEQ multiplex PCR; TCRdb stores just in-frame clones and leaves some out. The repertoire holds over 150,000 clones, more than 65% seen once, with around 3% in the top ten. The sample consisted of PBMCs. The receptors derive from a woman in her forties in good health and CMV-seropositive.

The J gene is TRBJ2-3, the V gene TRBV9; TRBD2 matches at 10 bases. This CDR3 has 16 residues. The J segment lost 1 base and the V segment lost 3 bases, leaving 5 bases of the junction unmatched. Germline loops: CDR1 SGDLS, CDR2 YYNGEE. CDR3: CASSAAGTSGTDTQYF. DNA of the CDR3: TGTGCCAGCAGCGCCGCCGGGACTAGCGGCACAGATACGCAGTATTTT.

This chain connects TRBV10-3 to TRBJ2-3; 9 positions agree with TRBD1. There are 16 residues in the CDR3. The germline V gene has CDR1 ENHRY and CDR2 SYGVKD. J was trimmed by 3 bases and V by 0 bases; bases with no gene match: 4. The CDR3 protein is CAISESKGQGTDTQYF. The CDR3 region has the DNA TGTGCCATCAGTGAGTCGAAGGGACAGGGAACAGATACGCAGTATTTT.

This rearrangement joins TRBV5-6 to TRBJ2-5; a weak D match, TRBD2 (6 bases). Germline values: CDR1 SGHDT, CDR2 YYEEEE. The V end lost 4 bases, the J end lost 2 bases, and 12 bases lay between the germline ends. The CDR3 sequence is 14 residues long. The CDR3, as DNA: TGTGCCAGCAGCCCGCTCGGGGGACAAGAGACCCAGTACTTC. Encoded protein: CASSPLGGQETQYF.

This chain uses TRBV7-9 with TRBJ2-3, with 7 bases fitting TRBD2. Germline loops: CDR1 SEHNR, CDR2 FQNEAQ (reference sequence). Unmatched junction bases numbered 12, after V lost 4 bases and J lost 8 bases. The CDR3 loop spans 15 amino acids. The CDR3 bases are TGTGCCAGCAGCTCCCCAGGGACTACCGAAGGTACGCAGTATTTT. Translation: CASSSPGTTEGTQYF.

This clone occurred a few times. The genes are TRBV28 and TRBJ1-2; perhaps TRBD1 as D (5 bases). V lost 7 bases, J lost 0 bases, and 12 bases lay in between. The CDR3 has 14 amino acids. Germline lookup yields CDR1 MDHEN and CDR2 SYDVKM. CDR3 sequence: CASTPGGANYGYTF. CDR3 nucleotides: TGTGCCAGCACCCCCGGGGGGGCTAACTATGGCTACACCTTC.

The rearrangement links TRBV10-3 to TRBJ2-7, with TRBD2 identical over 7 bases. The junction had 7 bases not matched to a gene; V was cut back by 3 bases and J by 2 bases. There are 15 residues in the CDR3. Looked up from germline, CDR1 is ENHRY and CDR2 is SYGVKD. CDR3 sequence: CAISDRVLATYEQYF. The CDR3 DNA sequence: TGTGCCATCAGTGACCGAGTACTAGCGACCTACGAGCAGTACTTC.

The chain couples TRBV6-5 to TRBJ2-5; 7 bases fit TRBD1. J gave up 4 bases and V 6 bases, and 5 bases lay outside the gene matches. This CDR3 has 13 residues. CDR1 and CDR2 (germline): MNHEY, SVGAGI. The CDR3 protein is CASRPQGRETQYF. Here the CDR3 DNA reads TGTGCCAGCAGACCACAGGGGAGAGAGACCCAGTACTTC.

The CDR3 sequence is CSVPGQGVTDTQYF. CDR3 in DNA: TGCAGCGTTCCAGGACAGGGGGTCACAGATACGCAGTATTTT. This chain connects TRBV29-1 to TRBJ2-3; 10 nucleotides agree with TRBD1. This CDR3 contains 14 residues. CDR1 and CDR2 (germline): SQVTM, ANQGSEA. Losses at the gene ends were 5 bases for V and 2 bases for J; bases not matched to a gene: 4.

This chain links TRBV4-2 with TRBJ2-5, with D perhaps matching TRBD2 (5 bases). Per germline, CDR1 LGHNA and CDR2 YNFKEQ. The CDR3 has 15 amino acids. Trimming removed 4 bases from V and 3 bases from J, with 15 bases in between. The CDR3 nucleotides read TGTGCCAGCAGCCCATTACTAGGTCCTAAAGAGACCCAGTACTTC. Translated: CASSPLLGPKETQYF.